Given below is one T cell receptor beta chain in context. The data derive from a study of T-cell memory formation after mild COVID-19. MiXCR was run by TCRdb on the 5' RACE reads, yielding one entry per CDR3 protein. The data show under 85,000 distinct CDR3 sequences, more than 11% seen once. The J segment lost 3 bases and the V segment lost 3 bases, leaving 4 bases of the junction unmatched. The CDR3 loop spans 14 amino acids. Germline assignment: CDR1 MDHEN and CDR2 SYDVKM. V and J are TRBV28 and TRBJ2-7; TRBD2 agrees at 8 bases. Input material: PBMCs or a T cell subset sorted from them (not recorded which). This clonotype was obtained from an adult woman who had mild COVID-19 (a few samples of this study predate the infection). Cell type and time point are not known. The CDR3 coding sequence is TGTGCCAGCAGTTTGGCAGCGGGAGACTACGAGCAGTACTTC. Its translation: CASSLAAGDYEQYF.